The 11 T cell receptor beta chains below were found in one sample sequenced in a study of T cell responses to AZD1222 COVID-19 vaccine (dated by TCRdb to about 2021). Library creation used the immunoSEQ multiplex PCR assay. TCRdb limited this immuneACCESS table to in-frame rearrangements with V and J called. A share of clones is missing; checked studies link under half to unresolved V genes, and the rest is unexplained. For this sample there are fewer than 120,000 clones; nearly 90% appear just once. 2.5% to 3.5% of the sample is in the top ten clones. The time point label corresponds to: baseline before first vaccination. This sample comprised peripheral blood, obtained on day 0 of AZD1222 vaccination. Every receptor here comes from an adult in good health.

The V and J genes are TRBV5-1 and TRBJ2-3, with D perhaps TRBD1 or TRBD2 (5 bases each). The V gene lost 0 bases and the J gene lost 3 bases, with 8 bases spanning the gap. The CDR3 runs to 14 residues. In germline, CDR1 is SGHRS, CDR2 YFSETQ. CDR3 sequence reads: CASSLGDETDTQYF. CDR3 bases: TGCGCCAGCAGCTTGGGGGACGAAACAGATACGCAGTATTTT. Full variable domain (rest looked up from reference TRBV5-1 and TRBJ2-3): KAGVTQTPRYLIKTRGQQVTLSCSPISGHRSVSWYQQTPGQGLQFLFEYFSETQRNKGNFPGRFSGRQFSNSRSEMNVSTLELGDSALYLCASSLGDETDTQYFGPGTRLTVL.

V usage is TRBV28 and J usage is TRBJ2-1; tentatively, D is TRBD1 or TRBD2 (6 bases each). From germline, CDR1 is MDHEN and CDR2 SYDVKM. The CDR3 is 14 residues long. V lost 8 bases, J lost 5 bases, and 16 bases lay in between. The chain's CDR3 is CASGGGSPNNEQFF. The CDR3 bases are TGTGCCAGCGGAGGGGGGAGTCCCAACAATGAGCAGTTCTTC.

The chain links TRBV2 to TRBJ1-1; D gene ambiguous. Germline V gene lookup returns CDR1 SNHLY and CDR2 FYNNEI. This CDR3 is built from 14 residues. V lost 6 bases and J 3 bases, leaving 14 bases between the germline ends. Here the CDR3 DNA reads TGTGCCAGCAGGGGTCCATTCTGGGACACTGAAGCTTTCTTT. Its protein is CASRGPFWDTEAFF.

V and J are TRBV2 and TRBJ2-7; 10 bases align to TRBD1. V was pared by 8 bases and J by 6 bases, with 7 bases of the junction left unmatched. The CDR3 consists of 13 residues. Germline CDR1 is SNHLY and CDR2 is FYNNEI. CDR3 DNA: TGTGCCAGCCGGGGGGACAGGGGACTCGAGCAGTACTTC. Translation gives CASRGDRGLEQYF.

The V gene is TRBV24-1, the J gene TRBJ1-2, with a tentative D call TRBD1 (6 bases). The germline V and J ends were trimmed by 7 bases and 8 bases, with 19 bases remaining between them. CDR1 is KGHDR and CDR2 is SFDVKD in the germline V gene. The CDR3 has 14 residues. The CDR3 here is CATRYPTGTRGYTF. DNA of the CDR3: TGTGCCACCAGATACCCGACAGGCACACGCGGCTACACCTTC.

The V and J genes are TRBV28 and TRBJ2-1, with D possibly TRBD1 on 6 matching bases. The germline gives CDR1 MDHEN, CDR2 SYDVKM. The CDR3 totals 12 residues. V lost 5 bases and J 9 bases, leaving 11 bases between the germline ends. The CDR3 nucleotides read TGTGCCAGCAGTCTTACAGGGTTTGAGCAGTTCTTC. Protein product: CASSLTGFEQFF.

This rearrangement joins TRBV6-1 to TRBJ2-7; 8 bases line up with TRBD1. With V trimmed by 2 bases and J by 4 bases, 7 bases remained unmatched. CDR1 is MNHNS, CDR2 SASEGT, per germline. This CDR3 is built from 15 residues. CDR3 DNA sequence: TGTGCCAGCAGTGAATTGGCAGGGGGCGTATACGAGCAGTACTTC. The encoded protein is CASSELAGGVYEQYF.

The chain uses TRBV6-2 or TRBV6-3 and TRBJ2-7; 12 nucleotides match TRBD2. The CDR3 totals 16 residues. V lost 2 bases, J lost 0 bases, and 2 bases stayed unmatched. Germline CDR1 and CDR2: MNHEY and SVGEGT. CDR3 loop: CASSYRLAGVSYEQYF. CDR3 DNA sequence: TGTGCCAGCAGTTACAGACTAGCGGGGGTCTCCTACGAGCAGTACTTC.

This chain connects TRBV6-5 to TRBJ2-4; D ambiguous. The CDR3 is 15 residues long. Germline V lookup: CDR1 MNHEY, CDR2 SVGAGI. Trimming removed 2 bases at V and 3 bases at J, with 11 bases between. CDR3 sequence reads: CASSYVELVKNIQYF. CDR3 nucleotide sequence: TGTGCCAGCAGTTACGTAGAGCTAGTCAAAAACATTCAGTACTTC.

The CDR3 DNA is TGTGCCAGCAGCCCTAGCAGTAGCTCCTACGAGCAGTACTTC. This sequence encodes CASSPSSSSYEQYF. The chain is built from TRBV7-2 and TRBJ2-7, with D possibly matching TRBD2 (5 bases). V dropped 5 bases and J dropped 0 bases, with 11 bases sitting between them. This CDR3 is 14 amino acids long. Germline V CDR1 and CDR2: SGHTA, FQGNSA.

The chain carries TRBV7-9 and TRBJ1-3; D gene uncertain. Germline CDR1 is SEHNR and CDR2 is FQNEAQ (reference sequence). Trimming took off 7 bases at V and 4 bases at J, with 17 bases between the two ends. The CDR3 runs to 15 residues. Here the CDR3 reads CASIPGWELGNTIYF. The CDR3 DNA sequence: TGTGCCAGCATTCCCGGGTGGGAACTCGGAAACACCATATATTTT.